Listed here is a single T cell receptor beta chain. These data come from a study of blood T cell repertoires in COVID-19. Study at large: Specimens from acute and convalescent COVID-19 originated in the United States, Italy and Spain. T cells, B-cell-depleted T cells, or PBMCs provided the cDNA or gDNA that served as material.

From germline, CDR1 is LGHNA and CDR2 YSLEER. Trimming shortened V by 0 bases and J by 4 bases, and 12 bases separated the two germline ends. CDR3 length: 16 amino acids. Per the authors' pipeline: Estimates of nucleated cell counts were drawn from the amplification of reference gene primers. The data were produced by immunoSEQ multiplex PCR, yet TCRdb's version contains in-frame clones alone and is incomplete. Clone size and the V and J calls come from that table; the DNA yielded D and trimming. The sample consists of about 330,000 clones, about 82% of them appearing once. The chain joins TRBV4-3 to TRBJ2-2; D is ambiguous. The clonotype originates from a woman between 45 and 60 years old with acute or convalescent COVID-19. Sequencing was carried out using peripheral blood. The CDR3 loop reads CASSQDQAPSTGELFF. Written as DNA, the CDR3 is TGCGCCAGCAGCCAAGATCAGGCCCCGAGCACCGGGGAGCTGTTTTTT.